This TCR beta chain is drawn from a study of Ad26.COV2.S vaccination and SARS-CoV-2 variants (dated by TCRdb to about 2021). The study in broad terms: Donors in the vaccine arm were drawn from COV1001, a phase I-IIa trial of Ad26.COV2.S in healthy adults that was multicentre, randomized, double-blind and placebo-controlled. Dosing of Ad26.COV2.S was intramuscular, at either 5x10^10 or 1x10^11 viral particles, delivered as one shot or as two shots spaced 56 days apart. A total of approximately 30 samples were included in the TCR-sequenced set, comprising roughly 19 Ad26.COV2.S vaccine recipients, 5 placebo recipients and 8 SARS-CoV-2 convalescent individuals. Trial participants were randomized into five groups of five: low-dose or high-dose Ad26.COV2.S given once or twice, or placebo on both occasions. The specificity and breadth of SARS-CoV-2-reactive T cell receptors after Ad26.COV2.S vaccination were assessed by TCRbeta repertoire sequencing. Throughout the experiments and outcome assessment, investigators stayed blinded to trial group allocation.

V lost 4 bases and J lost 1 base; the stretch between them is 15 bases long. CDR1 and CDR2, looked up from the germline V gene, are SGHRS and YFSETQ. The CDR3 starts with the cysteine, ends with the phenylalanine, and has 17 residues. Kept here is only the CDR3 DNA, which spans 51 bases and is read in frame from base 1. The immunoSEQ Assay was the method used to sequence TCRbeta CDR3 regions. After extraction, genomic DNA underwent amplification by bias-controlled multiplex PCR, followed by high-throughput sequencing. As for the authors' bioinformatics: To quantify the absolute abundance of each unique TCRbeta CDR3 region, sequences were collapsed and filtered. Usable DNA was measured by amplifying reference genes present in all nucleated cells, and TCRbeta template counts were normalized to that usable DNA to estimate T cell fraction. Repertoire TCRs were annotated as SARS-CoV-2-specific when V gene, CDR3 amino acid sequence and J gene were exactly matched to a known reactive TCR set. The reference SARS-CoV-2 TCR set was derived from MIRA and filtered for enrichment in COVID-19-positive ImmuneCODE repertoires, a step that removed public or cross-reactive TCRs. Using the MIRA antigens, annotated TCRs were further analysed by specific ORF or by position within an ORF. Breadth was defined as the number of annotated unique rearrangements divided by the total number of unique productive rearrangements, and depth was defined as the summed frequency of the annotated unique rearrangements. Two-sided Wilcoxon rank-sum tests were applied when comparing TCR breadth between groups. TCRdb provides this immuneACCESS table in a form limited to in-frame rearrangements. Some clones are lacking; in checked studies, under half of them reflect an unresolved V gene, and why the rest are absent is not known. For V, J and clone size, that table is used; D and trimming come from the DNA. This sample holds about 680,000 clones; roughly 90% were observed only once. 1.5% of the sample goes to the ten largest clones.

As concerns this clone: Its target antigen remains unknown. No much larger clone is present one base from it, and per-base qualities are unavailable.

Per the publication, the treatment or condition label means: 15 to 20 received Ad26.COV2.S at low or high dose, single or two shots; about 5 received placebo; per-sample allocation not given. Repertoires of vaccine and placebo recipients were sequenced from samples collected on day 63 after the first injection. Between 29 July and 7 August 2020, Cohort 1b enrolled 20 to 30 adults aged 18-55 years at one site in Boston, USA. Ad26.COV2.S was a replication-incompetent adenovirus type 26 vector that expressed a prefusion-stabilized SARS-CoV-2 spike protein derived from the original Wuhan strain. Results and caveats for the whole study, not just this receptor: Comparing responses between vaccine doses or regimens was not something the study was powered to do. Vaccine and placebo recipients had comparable non-spike TCR breadth, which fits with the vaccine containing only spike. The authors noted that total T cell responses may have been underestimated by the TCR breadth and depth analyses. Ad26.COV2.S recipients had higher spike-specific TCR breadth than placebo recipients (P = 0.0014). After vaccination, spike-specific CD8+ and CD4+ T cell responses were reported to show substantial breadth.

The sequence was obtained from a person aged 18 to 59 who received the Ad26.COV2.S COVID-19 vaccine or a placebo. The rearranged segments are TRBV5-1 and TRBJ1-6; tentative D gene TRBD1, with 5 bases matching. The sample was peripheral blood, taken in a trial of Ad26.COV2.S vaccine versus placebo. This receptor has the CDR3 CASSRSGTGSYNSPLHF. The bases read TGCGCCAGCAGCCGGTCGGGGACGGGATCCTATAATTCACCCCTCCACTTT.